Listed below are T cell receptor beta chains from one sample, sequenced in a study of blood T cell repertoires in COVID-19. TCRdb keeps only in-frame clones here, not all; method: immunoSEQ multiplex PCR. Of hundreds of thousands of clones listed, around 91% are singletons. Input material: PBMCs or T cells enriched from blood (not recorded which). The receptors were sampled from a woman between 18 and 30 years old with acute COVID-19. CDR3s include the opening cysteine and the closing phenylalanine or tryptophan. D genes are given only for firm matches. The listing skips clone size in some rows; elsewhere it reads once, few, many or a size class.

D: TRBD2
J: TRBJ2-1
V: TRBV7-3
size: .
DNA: TGTGCCAGCAGCTTGGGACTAGGAAATGAGCAGTTCTTC
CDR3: CASSLGLGNEQFF

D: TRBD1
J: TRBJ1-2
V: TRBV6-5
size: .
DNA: TGTGCCAGCAGGTTAAGACAGGGGCTCAACTATGGCTACACCTTC
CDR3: CASRLRQGLNYGYTF

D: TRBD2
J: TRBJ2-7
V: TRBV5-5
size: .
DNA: TGTGCCAGCGGGGGACTAGCGGGCACCTACGAGCAGTACTTC
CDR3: CASGGLAGTYEQYF

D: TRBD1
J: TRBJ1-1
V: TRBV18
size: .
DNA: TGTGCCAGCTCACCACTTCGGACAGGGGGAACTGAAGCTTTCTTT
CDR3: CASSPLRTGGTEAFF

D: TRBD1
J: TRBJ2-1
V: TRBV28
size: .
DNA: TGTGCCAGCAGTTCCGCCGGGACAGGGGACAATGAGCAGTTCTTC
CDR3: CASSSAGTGDNEQFF

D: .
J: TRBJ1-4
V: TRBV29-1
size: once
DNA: TGCAGCGTTGAATTCATGGAGGATTCTCGGGAAAAACTGTTTTTT
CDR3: CSVEFMEDSREKLFF

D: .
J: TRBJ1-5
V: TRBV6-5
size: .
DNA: TGTGCCAGCAGTTACTCGGGCGACAGGAGCAATCAGCCCCAGCATTTT
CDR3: CASSYSGDRSNQPQHF

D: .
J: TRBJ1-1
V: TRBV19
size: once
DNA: TGTGCCAGTAGTATAGGGGGCAGAGGGAACACTGAAGCTTTCTTT
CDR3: CASSIGGRGNTEAFF

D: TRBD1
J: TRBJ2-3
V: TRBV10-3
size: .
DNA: TGTGCCATCAGAGCGGGACAGGGGGCGCGAGGGGCGAGAGATACGCAGTATTTT
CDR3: CAIRAGQGARGARDTQYF

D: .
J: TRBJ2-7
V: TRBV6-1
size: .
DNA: TGTGCCAGCAGTGAAGACCAGGTAGTATACGAGCAGTACTTC
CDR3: CASSEDQVVYEQYF

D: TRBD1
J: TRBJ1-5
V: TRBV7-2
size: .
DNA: TGTGCCAGCAGCCCTCAAGGGACAGGAAACGATCAGCCCCAGCATTTT
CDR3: CASSPQGTGNDQPQHF

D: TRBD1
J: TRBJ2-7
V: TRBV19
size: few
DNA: TGTGCCAGTAGTACGGGACAGGGCCCCTACGAGCAGTACTTC
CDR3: CASSTGQGPYEQYF

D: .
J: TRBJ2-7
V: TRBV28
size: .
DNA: TGTGCCAGCAGTTCCCGGTTCTCCTACGAGCAGTACTTC
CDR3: CASSSRFSYEQYF

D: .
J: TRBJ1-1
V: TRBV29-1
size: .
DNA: TGCAGCGTCCAGTTCTTAACTGGGGGCGGCGGTGCTTTCTTT
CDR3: CSVQFLTGGGGAFF

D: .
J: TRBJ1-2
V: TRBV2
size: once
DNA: TGTGCCAGCACAGGGGATGGCTACACCTTC
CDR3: CASTGDGYTF

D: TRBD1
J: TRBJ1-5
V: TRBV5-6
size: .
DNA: TGTGCCAGCAGCTTGGGGCCTTGGGACAGACTAAGCAATCAGCCCCAGCATTTT
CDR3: CASSLGPWDRLSNQPQHF

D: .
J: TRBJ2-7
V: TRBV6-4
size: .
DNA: TGTGCCAGCAGTGAGCGGGGGCTTACTTACGAGCAGTACTTC
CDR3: CASSERGLTYEQYF

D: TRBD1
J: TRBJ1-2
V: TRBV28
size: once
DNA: TGTGCCAGCAGTTTATTTCCCACCGGGACAGCCTTAAGCTACACCTTC
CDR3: CASSLFPTGTALSYTF

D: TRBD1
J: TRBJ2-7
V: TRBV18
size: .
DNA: TGTGCCAGCTCACCAAGGGGGACAGGGGGGACCTACGAGCAGTACTTC
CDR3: CASSPRGTGGTYEQYF

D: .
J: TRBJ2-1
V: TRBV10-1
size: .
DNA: TGCGCCAGGTCCTTAGCCCGACTCCTCAATGAGCAGTTCTTC
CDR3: CARSLARLLNEQFF

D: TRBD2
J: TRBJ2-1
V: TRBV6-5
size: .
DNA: TGTGCCAGCAGTCCCTCGAGAGGTAGCGGGAATGAGCAGTTCTTC
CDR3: CASSPSRGSGNEQFF

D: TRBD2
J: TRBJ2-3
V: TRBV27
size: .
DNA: TGTGCCAGCAGTTTGGGGACTAGCGGGAGCCCAGATACGCAGTATTTT
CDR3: CASSLGTSGSPDTQYF

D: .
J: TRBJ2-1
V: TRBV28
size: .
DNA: TGTGCCAGCGGGCATAGGCCCGTGTACAATGAGCAGTTCTTC
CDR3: CASGHRPVYNEQFF

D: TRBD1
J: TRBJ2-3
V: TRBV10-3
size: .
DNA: TGTGCCATCAAGAAGGGGGACAGGACAGATACGCAGTATTTT
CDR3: CAIKKGDRTDTQYF

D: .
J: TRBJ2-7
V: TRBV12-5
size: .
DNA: TGTGCTAGTGGTTTGGGACAGGACGAGCAGTACTTC
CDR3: CASGLGQDEQYF

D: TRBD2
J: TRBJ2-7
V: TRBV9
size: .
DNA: TGTGCCAGCAGCGTAGCCGGGGGGAGCCCCTACGAGCAGTACTTC
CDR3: CASSVAGGSPYEQYF

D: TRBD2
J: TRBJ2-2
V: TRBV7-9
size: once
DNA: TGTGCCAGCAGCCCCCGGACTAGCGGGAACACCGGGGAGCTGTTTTTT
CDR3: CASSPRTSGNTGELFF

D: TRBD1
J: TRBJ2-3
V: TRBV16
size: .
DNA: TGTGCCAGCACGACAGGGTTGGCAGATACGCAGTATTTT
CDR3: CASTTGLADTQYF

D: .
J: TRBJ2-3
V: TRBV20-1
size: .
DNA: TGCAGTGCTAGTGACCTGACGCAGTATTTT
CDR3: CSASDLTQYF

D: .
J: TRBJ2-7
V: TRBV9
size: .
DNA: TGTGCCAGCAGCGGAGCCCCTGCGACTAGCTCCTACGAGCAGTACTTC
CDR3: CASSGAPATSSYEQYF

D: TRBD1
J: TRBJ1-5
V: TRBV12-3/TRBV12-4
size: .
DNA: TGTGCCAGCAGTGGTGGGACAGGCCTCTCTCAGCATTTT
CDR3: CASSGGTGLSQHF

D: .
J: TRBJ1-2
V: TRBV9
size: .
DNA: TGTGCCAGCAGCGCCAAAACGGGGGGTAACTATGGCTACACCTTC
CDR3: CASSAKTGGNYGYTF

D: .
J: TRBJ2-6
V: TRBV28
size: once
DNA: TGTGCCAGCTCTGAGGGGGACTCTGGGGCCAACGTCCTGACTTTC
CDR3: CASSEGDSGANVLTF

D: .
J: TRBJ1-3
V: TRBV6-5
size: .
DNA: TGTGCCAGCAGCCTGGGACACTCGGGAAACACCATATATTTT
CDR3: CASSLGHSGNTIYF

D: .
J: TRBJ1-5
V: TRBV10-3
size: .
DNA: TGTGCCATTTCTCGTGGGGGGGAGGGCAATCAGCCCCAGCATTTT
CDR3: CAISRGGEGNQPQHF

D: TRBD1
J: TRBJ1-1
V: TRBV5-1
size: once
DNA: TGCGCCAGCAGCTTGGAACAGGGGATAGCTTTCTTT
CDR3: CASSLEQGIAFF

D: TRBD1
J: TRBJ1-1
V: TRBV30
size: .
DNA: TGTGCCTGCACAGGGGGCGGGGGTGGCACTGAAGCTTTCTTT
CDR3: CACTGGGGGTEAFF

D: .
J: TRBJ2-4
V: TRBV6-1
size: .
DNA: TGTGCCAGCAGTGATGTTTACAGGGAAAACATTCAGTACTTC
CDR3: CASSDVYRENIQYF

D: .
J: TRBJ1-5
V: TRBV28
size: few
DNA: TGTGCCAGCAGCCCCAGGGACATTCGGTCCCAGCATTTT
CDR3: CASSPRDIRSQHF

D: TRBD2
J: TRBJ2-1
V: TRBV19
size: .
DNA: TGTGCCAGTAGTATCGGACTAGCCGATGGGTACTACAATGAGCAGTTCTTC
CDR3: CASSIGLADGYYNEQFF

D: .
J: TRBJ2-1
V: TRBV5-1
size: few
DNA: TGCGCCAGCAGCTTGGACGGGAGCTCCTACAATGAGCAGTTCTTC
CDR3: CASSLDGSSYNEQFF

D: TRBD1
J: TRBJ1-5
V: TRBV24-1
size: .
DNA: TGTGCCACCAGTGGGACAGGGGGGGGCAATCAGCCCCAGCATTTT
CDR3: CATSGTGGGNQPQHF

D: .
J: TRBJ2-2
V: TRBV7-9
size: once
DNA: .
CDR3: CASSPRGFLEKNTGELFF

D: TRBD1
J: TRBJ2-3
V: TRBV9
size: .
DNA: TGTGCCAGCAGCGTAGAAGGGGGCCGGGATACGCAGTATTTT
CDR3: CASSVEGGRDTQYF

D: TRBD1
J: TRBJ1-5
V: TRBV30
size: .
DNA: TGTGCCTGGAGTCCCCGGACAGGGACCTTCAATCAGCCCCAGCATTTT
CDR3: CAWSPRTGTFNQPQHF

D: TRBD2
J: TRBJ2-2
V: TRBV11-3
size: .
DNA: TGTGCCAGCAGCTTATCGGGTAGCGGGAGTTTCACCGGGGAGCTGTTTTTT
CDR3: CASSLSGSGSFTGELFF

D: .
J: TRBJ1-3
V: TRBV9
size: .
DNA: TGTGCCAGCAGCGCAGAGACAGGAGTCTACTCTGGAAACACCATATATTTT
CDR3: CASSAETGVYSGNTIYF

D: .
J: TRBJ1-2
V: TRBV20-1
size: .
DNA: TGCAGTGCTCACAGGGTAGATGGCTACACCTTC
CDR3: CSAHRVDGYTF

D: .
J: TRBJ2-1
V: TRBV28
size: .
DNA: TGTGCCAGCAGGCCAGCGGTGAGCTCCTACAATGAGCAGTTCTTC
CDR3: CASRPAVSSYNEQFF

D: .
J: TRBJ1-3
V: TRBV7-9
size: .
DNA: TGTGCCAGCAGCCCCACCGGTCTGAGTGGAAACACCATATATTTT
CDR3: CASSPTGLSGNTIYF

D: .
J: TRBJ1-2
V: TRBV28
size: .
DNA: TGTGCCAGCAGTCTCGGGGGTTATGGCTACACCTTC
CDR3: CASSLGGYGYTF

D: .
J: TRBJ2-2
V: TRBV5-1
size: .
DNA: TGCGCCAGCAGAGGGGCGGCGAACACCGGGGAGCTGTTTTTT
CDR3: CASRGAANTGELFF

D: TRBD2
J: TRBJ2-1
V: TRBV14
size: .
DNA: TGTGCCAGCAGCCAGGGACTAGCGGGAGAGCCCAATGAGCAGTTCTTC
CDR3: CASSQGLAGEPNEQFF